Listed below are T cell receptor beta chains from one sample, sequenced in a study of T cell repertoires in aging, cancer and after chemotherapy. TCRdb reanalysed the multiplex PCR reads using MiXCR and keeps one entry per CDR3 protein. The sample has hundreds of distinct CDR3 sequences, around 80% seen once. The sample was blood. The origin of the receptors is a human donor with a solid tumor. CDR3s include the opening cysteine and the closing phenylalanine or tryptophan. D genes are given only for firm matches. Size values are once, few and many counts, or a class for expanded clones, and some rows have none.

TRBJ2-7 | . | TRBV6-6 | . | CASSPGRGQDYEQYF | TGTGCCAGCAGCCCTGGGAGGGGGCAGGACTACGAGCAGTACTTC
TRBJ2-2 | . | TRBV5-1 | . | CASSREPGQNTGELFF | TGCGCCAGCAGCAGAGAACCGGGACAGAACACCGGGGAGCTGTTTTTT
TRBJ1-2 | few | TRBV29-1 | TRBD1 | CSASSGTGFSGYTF | TGCAGCGCTAGCTCCGGGACAGGGTTTTCTGGCTACACCTTC
TRBJ2-7 | . | TRBV29-1 | . | CSVGGEFPYEQYF | TGCAGCGTTGGTGGGGAGTTTCCCTACGAGCAGTACTTC
TRBJ2-3 | . | TRBV6-6 | . | CASRLRDSSSTDTQYF | TGTGCCAGCAGATTGCGGGACAGCTCTAGCACAGATACGCAGTATTTT
TRBJ2-3 | . | TRBV19 | TRBD2 | CASSQLAGSLDTQYF | TGTGCCAGTAGCCAACTAGCGGGAAGTCTCGATACGCAGTATTTT
TRBJ1-1 | few | TRBV29-1 | . | CSVGLNTEAFF | TGCAGCGTTGGCTTGAACACTGAAGCTTTCTTT
TRBJ1-1 | . | TRBV6-1 | TRBD1 | CASSEGQGNTEAFF | TGTGCCAGCAGTGAAGGACAGGGGAACACTGAAGCTTTCTTT
TRBJ2-5 | . | TRBV20-1 | . | CSAERKTQYF | TGCAGTGCTGAAAGGAAGACCCAGTACTTC
TRBJ2-7 | . | TRBV6-5 | TRBD2 | CASSYTSGSTYEQYF | TGTGCCAGCAGTTACACTAGCGGGAGTACTTACGAGCAGTACTTC
TRBJ2-3 | . | TRBV6-6 | TRBD2 | CASSYSIGPAGGYTDTQYF | TGTGCCAGCAGTTACTCGATCGGGCCCGCGGGAGGATACACAGATACGCAGTATTTT
TRBJ2-1 | . | TRBV6-1 | . | CASSDTIAGRRNEQFF | TGTGCCAGCAGTGACACTATTGCGGGGCGGCGCAATGAGCAGTTCTTC
TRBJ2-7 | . | TRBV30 | TRBD1 | CAWSEGQGFNEQYF | TGTGCCTGGAGTGAGGGACAGGGATTCAACGAGCAGTACTTC